Described below is a single T cell receptor beta chain sequence and its context. Antigen specificity is unknown. Repertoires were generated with immunoSEQ multiplex PCR, while TCRdb's copy carries only in-frame clones and drops some. The repertoire has more than 120,000 clones, approximately 85% of them found once; the top ten carry roughly 5.2%. Trimming stripped 1 base from V and 6 bases from J, with 10 bases between. The CDR3 is 14 residues long. CDR1 is SGDLS and CDR2 is YYNGEE in the germline V gene. The sample originates from a study of T cell responses to AZD1222 COVID-19 vaccine. Regarding the study as a whole: Spike-specific TCR depth and breadth grew after two AZD1222 doses. White British donors predominated, females outnumbered males, and clonal diversity was possibly underestimated. Reportedly, nearly half of unique spike TCRs recognized epitopes outside B.1.351/B.1.1.7 mutations.

Sequenced material: peripheral blood, taken 28 days after the second dose of the MenACWY control vaccine. This sequence originates from an adult who received the MenACWY meningococcal vaccine as a control. V is TRBV9 and J is TRBJ2-2; tentatively, D is TRBD2 (5 bases). The chain's CDR3 is CASSVRLAAGELFF. The CDR3 nucleotides read TGTGCCAGCAGCGTAAGGCTAGCAGCCGGGGAGCTGTTTTTT.